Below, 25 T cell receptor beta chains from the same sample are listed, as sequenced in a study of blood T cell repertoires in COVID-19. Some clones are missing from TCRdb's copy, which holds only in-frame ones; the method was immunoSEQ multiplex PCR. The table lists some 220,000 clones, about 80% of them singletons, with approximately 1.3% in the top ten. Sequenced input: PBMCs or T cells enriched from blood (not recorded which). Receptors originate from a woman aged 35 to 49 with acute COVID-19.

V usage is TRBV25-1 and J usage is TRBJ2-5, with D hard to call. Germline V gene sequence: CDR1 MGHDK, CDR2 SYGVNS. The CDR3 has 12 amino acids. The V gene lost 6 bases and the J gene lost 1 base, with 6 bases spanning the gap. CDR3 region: CASRSFQETQYF. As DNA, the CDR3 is TGTGCCAGCAGGTCGTTCCAAGAGACCCAGTACTTC. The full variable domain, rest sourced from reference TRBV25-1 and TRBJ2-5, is EADIYQTPRYLVIGTGKKITLECSQTMGHDKMYWYQQDPGMELHLIHYSYGVNSTEKGDLSSESTVSRIRTEHFPLTLESARPSHTSQYLCASRSFQETQYFGPGTRLLVL.

CDR3 sequence (DNA): TGTGCCAGTAGTTGGGGCTATGTGAACACCGGGGAGCTGTTTTTT. Translating gives CASSWGYVNTGELFF. The chain employs TRBV19 and TRBJ2-2; tentative D call: TRBD1 (5 bases). CDR3 size: 15 residues. The V end lost 5 bases, the J end lost 1 base, and 11 bases lay between the germline ends. Germline V gene lookup returns CDR1 LNHDA and CDR2 SQIVND (reference sequence).

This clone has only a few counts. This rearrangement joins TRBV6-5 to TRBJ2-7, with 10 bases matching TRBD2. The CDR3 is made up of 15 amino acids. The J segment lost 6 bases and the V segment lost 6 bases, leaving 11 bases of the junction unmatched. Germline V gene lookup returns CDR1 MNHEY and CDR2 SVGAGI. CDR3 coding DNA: TGTGCCAGCAGCCCACTAGCGGGGACGCCTCGCGAGCAGTACTTC. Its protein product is CASSPLAGTPREQYF.

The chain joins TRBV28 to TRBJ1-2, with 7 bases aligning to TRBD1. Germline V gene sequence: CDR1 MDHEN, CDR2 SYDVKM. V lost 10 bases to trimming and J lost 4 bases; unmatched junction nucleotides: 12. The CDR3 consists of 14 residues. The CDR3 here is CATHPGKGAYGYTF. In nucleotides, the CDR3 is TGTGCCACCCATCCCGGAAAGGGGGCCTATGGCTACACCTTC.

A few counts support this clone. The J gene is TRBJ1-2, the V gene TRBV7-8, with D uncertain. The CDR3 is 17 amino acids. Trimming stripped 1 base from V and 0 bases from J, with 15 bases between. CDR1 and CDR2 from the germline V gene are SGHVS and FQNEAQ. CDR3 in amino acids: CASSLVRTMTANYGYTF. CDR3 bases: TGTGCCAGCAGCTTAGTCCGGACTATGACCGCTAACTATGGCTACACCTTC.

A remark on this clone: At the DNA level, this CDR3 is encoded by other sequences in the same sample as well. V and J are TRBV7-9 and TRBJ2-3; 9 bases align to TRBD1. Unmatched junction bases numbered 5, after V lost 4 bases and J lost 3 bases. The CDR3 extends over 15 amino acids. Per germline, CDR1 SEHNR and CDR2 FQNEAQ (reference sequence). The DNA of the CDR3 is TGTGCCAGCAGCTCACAGGGGGCCGGAACAGATACGCAGTATTTT. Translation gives CASSSQGAGTDTQYF.

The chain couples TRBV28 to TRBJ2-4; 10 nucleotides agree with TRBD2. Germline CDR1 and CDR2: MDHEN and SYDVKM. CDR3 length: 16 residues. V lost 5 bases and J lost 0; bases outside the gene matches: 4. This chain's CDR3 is CASSPRLAGAKNIQYF. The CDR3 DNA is TGTGCCAGCAGTCCCAGACTAGCGGGAGCCAAAAACATTCAGTACTTC.

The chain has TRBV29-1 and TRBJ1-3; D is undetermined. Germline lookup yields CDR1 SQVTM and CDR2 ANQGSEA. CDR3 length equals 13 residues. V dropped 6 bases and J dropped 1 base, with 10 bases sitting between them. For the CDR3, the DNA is TGCAGCGTCCAAAGAGGTTCTGGAAACACCATATATTTT. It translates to CSVQRGSGNTIYF.

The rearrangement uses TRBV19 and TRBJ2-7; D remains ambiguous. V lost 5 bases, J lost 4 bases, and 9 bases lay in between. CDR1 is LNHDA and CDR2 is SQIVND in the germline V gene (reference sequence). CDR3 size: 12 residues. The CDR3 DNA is TGTGCCAGTAGTTCAACATGGTACGAGCAGTACTTC. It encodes CASSSTWYEQYF.

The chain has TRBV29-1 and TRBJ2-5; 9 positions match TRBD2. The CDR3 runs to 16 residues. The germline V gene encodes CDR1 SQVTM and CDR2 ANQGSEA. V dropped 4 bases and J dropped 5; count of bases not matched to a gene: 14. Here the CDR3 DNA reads TGCAGCGTTGCGCCTAGCGGGGCGATGTCCGGGGAGACCCAGTACTTC. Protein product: CSVAPSGAMSGETQYF.

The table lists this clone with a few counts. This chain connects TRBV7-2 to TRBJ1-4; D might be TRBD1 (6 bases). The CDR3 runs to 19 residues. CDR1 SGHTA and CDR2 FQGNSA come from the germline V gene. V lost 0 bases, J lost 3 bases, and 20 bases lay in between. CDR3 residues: CASSLALERGRVANEKLFF. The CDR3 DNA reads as TGTGCCAGCAGCTTAGCATTGGAGAGGGGGAGGGTAGCTAATGAAAAACTGTTTTTT.

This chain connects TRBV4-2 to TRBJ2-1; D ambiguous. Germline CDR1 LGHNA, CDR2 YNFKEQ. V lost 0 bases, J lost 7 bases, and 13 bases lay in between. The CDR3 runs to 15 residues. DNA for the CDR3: TGTGCCAGCAGCCAAGAGGGCTCCCTACGGAATGAGCAGTTCTTC. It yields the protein CASSQEGSLRNEQFF.

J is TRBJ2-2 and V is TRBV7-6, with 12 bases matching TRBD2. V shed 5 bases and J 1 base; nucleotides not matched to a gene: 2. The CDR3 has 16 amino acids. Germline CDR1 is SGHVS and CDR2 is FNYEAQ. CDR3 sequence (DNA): TGTGCCAGCAGCCCGACTAGCGGGAGGAACACCGGGGAGCTGTTTTTT. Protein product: CASSPTSGRNTGELFF.

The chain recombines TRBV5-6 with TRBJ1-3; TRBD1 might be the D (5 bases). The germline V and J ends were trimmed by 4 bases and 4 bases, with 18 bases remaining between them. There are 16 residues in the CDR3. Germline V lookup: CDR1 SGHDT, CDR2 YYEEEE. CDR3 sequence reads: CASSLAYGGFGNTIYF. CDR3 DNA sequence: TGTGCCAGCAGCCTCGCTTACGGGGGATTCGGAAACACCATATATTTT. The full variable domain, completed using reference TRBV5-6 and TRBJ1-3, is DAGVTQSPTHLIKTRGQQVTLRCSPKSGHDTVSWYQQALGQGPQFIFQYYEEEERQRGNFPDRFSGHQFPNYSSELNVNALLLGDSALYLCASSLAYGGFGNTIYFGEGSWLTVV.

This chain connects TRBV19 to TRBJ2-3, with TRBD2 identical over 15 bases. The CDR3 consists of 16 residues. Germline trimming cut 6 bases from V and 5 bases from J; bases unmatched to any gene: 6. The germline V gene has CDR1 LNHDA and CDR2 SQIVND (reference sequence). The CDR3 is CASSRTSGGAGDTQYF. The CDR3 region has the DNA TGTGCCAGTAGCAGGACTAGCGGGGGGGCCGGAGATACGCAGTATTTT.

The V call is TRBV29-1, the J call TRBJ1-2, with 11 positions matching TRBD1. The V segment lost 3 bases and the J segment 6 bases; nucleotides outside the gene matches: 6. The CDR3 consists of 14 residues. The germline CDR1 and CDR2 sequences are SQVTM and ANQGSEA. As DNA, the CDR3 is TGCAGCGTTGACTCGGGACAGGGGGGGGATGGCTACACCTTC. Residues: CSVDSGQGGDGYTF.

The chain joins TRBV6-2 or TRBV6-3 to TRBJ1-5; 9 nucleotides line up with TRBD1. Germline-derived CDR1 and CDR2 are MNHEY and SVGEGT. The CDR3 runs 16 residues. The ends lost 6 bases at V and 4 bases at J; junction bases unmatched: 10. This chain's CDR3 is CASSFSKGQGNQPQHF. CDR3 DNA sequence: TGTGCCAGCAGCTTTTCCAAGGGACAGGGAAATCAGCCCCAGCATTTT.

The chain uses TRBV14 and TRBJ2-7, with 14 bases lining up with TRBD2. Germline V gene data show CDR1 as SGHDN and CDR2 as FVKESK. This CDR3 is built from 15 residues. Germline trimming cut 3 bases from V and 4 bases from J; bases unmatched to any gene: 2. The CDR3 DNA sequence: TGTGCCAGCAGCCAGACTAGCGGGGGGGATTACGAGCAGTACTTC. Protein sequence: CASSQTSGGDYEQYF. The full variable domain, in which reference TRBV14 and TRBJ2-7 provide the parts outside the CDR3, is EAGVTQFPSHSVIEKGQTVTLRCDPISGHDNLYWYRRVMGKEIKFLLHFVKESKQDESGMPNNRFLAERTGGTYSTLKVQPAELEDSGVYFCASSQTSGGDYEQYFGPGTRLTVT.

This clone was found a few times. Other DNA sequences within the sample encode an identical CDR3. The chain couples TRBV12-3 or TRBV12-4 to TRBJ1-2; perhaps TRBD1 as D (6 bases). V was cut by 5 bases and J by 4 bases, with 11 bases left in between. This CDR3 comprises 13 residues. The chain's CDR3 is CASSLTGSYGYTF. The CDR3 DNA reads TGTGCCAGCAGTCTTACAGGGTCCTATGGCTACACCTTC.

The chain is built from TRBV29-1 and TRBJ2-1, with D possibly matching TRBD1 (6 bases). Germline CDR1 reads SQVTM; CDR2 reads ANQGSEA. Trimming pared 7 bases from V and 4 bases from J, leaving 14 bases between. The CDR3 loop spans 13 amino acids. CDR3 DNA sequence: TGCAGCGCGTTACAGGGTGGTTACAATGAGCAGTTCTTC. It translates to CSALQGGYNEQFF.

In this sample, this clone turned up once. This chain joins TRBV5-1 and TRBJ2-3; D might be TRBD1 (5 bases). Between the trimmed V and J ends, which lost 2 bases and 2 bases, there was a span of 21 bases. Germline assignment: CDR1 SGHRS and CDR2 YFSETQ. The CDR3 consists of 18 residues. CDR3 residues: CASSFDPRELKDTDTQYF. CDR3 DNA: TGCGCCAGCAGCTTCGACCCCAGGGAATTGAAAGACACAGATACGCAGTATTTT. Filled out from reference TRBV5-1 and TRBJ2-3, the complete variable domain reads KAGVTQTPRYLIKTRGQQVTLSCSPISGHRSVSWYQQTPGQGLQFLFEYFSETQRNKGNFPGRFSGRQFSNSRSEMNVSTLELGDSALYLCASSFDPRELKDTDTQYFGPGTRLTVL.

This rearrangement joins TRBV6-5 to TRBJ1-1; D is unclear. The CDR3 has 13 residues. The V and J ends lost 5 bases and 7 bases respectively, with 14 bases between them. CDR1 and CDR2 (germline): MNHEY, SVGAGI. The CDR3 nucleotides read TGTGCCAGCAGTCCCCCGGCGGGGTTTGAAGCTTTCTTT. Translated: CASSPPAGFEAFF.

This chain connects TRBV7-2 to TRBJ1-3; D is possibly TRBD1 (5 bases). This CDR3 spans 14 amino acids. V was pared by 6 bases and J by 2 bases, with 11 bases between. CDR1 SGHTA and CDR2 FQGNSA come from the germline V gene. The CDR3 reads CASRPGRAGNTIYF. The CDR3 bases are TGTGCCAGCAGGCCAGGGAGGGCTGGAAACACCATATATTTT. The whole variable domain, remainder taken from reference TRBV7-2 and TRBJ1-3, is GAGVSQSPSNKVTEKGKDVELRCDPISGHTALYWYRQSLGQGLEFLIYFQGNSAPDKSGLPSDRFSAERTGGSVSTLTIQRTQQEDSAVYLCASRPGRAGNTIYFGEGSWLTVV.

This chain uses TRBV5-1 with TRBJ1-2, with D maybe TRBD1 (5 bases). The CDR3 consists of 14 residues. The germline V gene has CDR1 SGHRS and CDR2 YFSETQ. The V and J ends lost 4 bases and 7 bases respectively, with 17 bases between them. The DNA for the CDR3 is TGCGCCAGCAGCCTGACAGTCGCTGGGGTTGGCTACACCTTC. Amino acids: CASSLTVAGVGYTF.

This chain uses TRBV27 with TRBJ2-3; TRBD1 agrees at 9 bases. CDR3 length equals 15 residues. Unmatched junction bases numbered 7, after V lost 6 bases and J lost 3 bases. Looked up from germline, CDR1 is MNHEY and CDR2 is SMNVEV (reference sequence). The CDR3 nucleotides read TGTGCCAGCAGCTCGCCGGGACAGGGAACAGATACGCAGTATTTT. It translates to CASSSPGQGTDTQYF.